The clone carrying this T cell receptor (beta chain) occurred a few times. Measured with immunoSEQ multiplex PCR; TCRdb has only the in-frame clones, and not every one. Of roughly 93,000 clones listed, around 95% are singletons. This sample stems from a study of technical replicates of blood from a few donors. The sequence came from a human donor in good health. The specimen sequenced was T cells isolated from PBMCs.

The CDR3 is CASSPGGPSVNTIYF. The CDR3 region has the DNA TGTGCCAGCTCACCAGGAGGACCATCGGTAAACACCATATATTTT. The rearrangement joins TRBV18 to TRBJ1-3, with unresolved D. The germline V and J ends were trimmed by 2 bases and 6 bases, with 14 bases remaining between them. CDR3 size: 15 residues. In germline, CDR1 is KGHSH, CDR2 LQKENI.